The clone carrying this T cell receptor beta chain was detected a few times. Its matching antigen is unknown. The record originates from a study of identical twins. Overall study results and limits: Within cord blood, abundant beta clonotypes carried fewer insertions, but memory repertoires showed no such trend.

cDNA carried unique molecular identifiers, and a universal primer site was added by template switching. Using its own MiXCR run on the 5' RACE reads, TCRdb lists one record per CDR3 protein. The data contain 500,000 to 550,000 distinct CDR3 sequences, around 24% of them singletons. The sample also formed part of further work on yellow fever vaccine responses in identical twins. As reported in that work: Twins reportedly mounted vaccine T cell responses that seemed partly convergent, partly personalized.

Sequenced material: CD4+ T cells sorted from blood. The origin of this receptor is a young woman in good health.

CDR3 loop: CSAPPAEGTDTQYF. The CDR3 DNA follows: TGCAGTGCTCCACCCGCAGAGGGGACAGATACGCAGTATTTT. The chain recombines TRBV20-1 with TRBJ2-3; D possibly matches TRBD1 or TRBD2 (5 bases each). V dropped 5 bases and J dropped 3 bases, with 15 bases sitting between them. CDR3 length: 14 amino acids. Per the germline V gene, CDR1 is DFQATT and CDR2 is SNEGSKA (reference sequence).